Listed below are T cell receptor beta chains from one sample, sequenced in a study of blood T cell repertoires in COVID-19. Assay: immunoSEQ multiplex PCR; the TCRdb copy retains only in-frame clones and omits some. Of 310,000 or so clones in the sample, around 83% are singletons; the top ten hold approximately 1.1%. The specimen sequenced was peripheral blood. The receptors originated from a woman in her forties or fifties with acute or convalescent COVID-19. Each CDR3 is given with its conserved first and last residue. Each record gives: CDR3 DNA, CDR3 protein, D gene, J gene, V gene, clone size. The D gene is left open where the match is weak. Size values are once, few and many counts, or a class for expanded clones, and some rows have none.

DNA: TGCGCCAGCAGCTTGGCCGGTCAGGGGCAGACACCCCTCCACTTT; CDR3: CASSLAGQGQTPLHF; D: NA; J: TRBJ1-6; V: TRBV5-1; size: NA
DNA: TGTGCCAGCAGCCGTGGATGGGGAGACGCAGCCAAAAACATTCAGTACTTC; CDR3: CASSRGWGDAAKNIQYF; D: NA; J: TRBJ2-4; V: TRBV7-2; size: NA
DNA: TGTGCCTGGAGTGTAACACAGAACACTGAAGCTTTCTTT; CDR3: CAWSVTQNTEAFF; D: NA; J: TRBJ1-1; V: TRBV30; size: NA
DNA: TGTGCCAGCAGCGTTATATTAGATACGCAGTATTTT; CDR3: CASSVILDTQYF; D: NA; J: TRBJ2-3; V: TRBV2; size: NA
DNA: TGCGCCAGCAGCCAAGTTACAGCGGGGGCGACTGAGCAGTTCTTC; CDR3: CASSQVTAGATEQFF; D: TRBD2; J: TRBJ2-1; V: TRBV4-1; size: NA
DNA: TGTGCCAGCAGTGAGGCTAGCGCCGGGGAGCTGTTTTTT; CDR3: CASSEASAGELFF; D: NA; J: TRBJ2-2; V: TRBV2; size: NA
DNA: TGTGCCACCAGTGATTGCTACCCGACAAGGACAGCCTCTGGAAACACCATATATTTT; CDR3: CATSDCYPTRTASGNTIYF; D: NA; J: TRBJ1-3; V: TRBV24-1; size: NA
DNA: TGTGCCAGCAGTCTCACTCTCCACAGTTTCCAAGAGACCCAGTACTTC; CDR3: CASSLTLHSFQETQYF; D: NA; J: TRBJ2-5; V: TRBV2; size: NA
DNA: TGTGCCAGCAGCACTAGCGGGATGGGGGAGCAGTACTTC; CDR3: CASSTSGMGEQYF; D: TRBD2; J: TRBJ2-7; V: TRBV3-1/TRBV3-2; size: few
DNA: TGTGCCAGCAGCCCCAAACTAGCGGGGCAGGGTGAGCAGTTCTTC; CDR3: CASSPKLAGQGEQFF; D: TRBD2; J: TRBJ2-1; V: TRBV7-2; size: NA
DNA: TGCGCCAGCAGTCACATAGCGGGGGATAACAATGAGCAGTTCTTC; CDR3: CASSHIAGDNNEQFF; D: TRBD2; J: TRBJ2-1; V: TRBV10-1; size: NA
DNA: TGTGCCAGCAGCTTACTAGGACAGACCAATCAGCCCCAGCATTTT; CDR3: CASSLLGQTNQPQHF; D: NA; J: TRBJ1-5; V: TRBV7-2; size: NA
DNA: TGTGCCAGTAGTGTACAGGGGGCGTTAAACTATGGCTACACCTTC; CDR3: CASSVQGALNYGYTF; D: TRBD1; J: TRBJ1-2; V: TRBV19; size: NA
DNA: TGTGCCTGGAGTTACCGGGAGGAGCAGTTCTTC; CDR3: CAWSYREEQFF; D: NA; J: TRBJ2-1; V: TRBV30; size: NA
DNA: TGTGCCACCAGTGATAAAAGGGGGACAGGGTATGGCTACACCTTC; CDR3: CATSDKRGTGYGYTF; D: TRBD1; J: TRBJ1-2; V: TRBV24-1; size: NA
DNA: TGCGCCAGCAGTCCGGGGGAGAAGTGCAATCAGCCCCAGCATTTT; CDR3: CASSPGEKCNQPQHF; D: NA; J: TRBJ1-5; V: TRBV23-1; size: NA
DNA: TGCGCCAGCAGCTTGGCGCCAGGGGGAAATGAGCAGTTCTTC; CDR3: CASSLAPGGNEQFF; D: TRBD1; J: TRBJ2-1; V: TRBV5-1; size: once
DNA: TGTGCCAGCAGCTCTTCGACATCACTCTATGAAAAACTGTTTTTT; CDR3: CASSSSTSLYEKLFF; D: NA; J: TRBJ1-4; V: TRBV5-8; size: NA
DNA: TGTGCCAGCACCAATACAGGGGGCTGGGGGACCGGGGAGCTGTTTTTT; CDR3: CASTNTGGWGTGELFF; D: TRBD1; J: TRBJ2-2; V: TRBV5-6; size: NA
DNA: TGTGCCAGCAGCCAAGAAGCGAGACAAGAGACCCAGTACTTC; CDR3: CASSQEARQETQYF; D: NA; J: TRBJ2-5; V: TRBV4-2; size: NA
DNA: TGTGCCAGCAGCGCCAGGGGGCAGAGGACTGAAGCTTTCTTT; CDR3: CASSARGQRTEAFF; D: TRBD1; J: TRBJ1-1; V: TRBV9; size: NA
DNA: TGTGCCAGCAGCTTAGTACGTGGGGGCGGCTTGGGTGAAAAACTGTTTTTT; CDR3: CASSLVRGGGLGEKLFF; D: NA; J: TRBJ1-4; V: TRBV7-8; size: few
DNA: TGTGCCTGGAGTGCCGTTAGCGGAAACACCGGGGAGCTGTTTTTT; CDR3: CAWSAVSGNTGELFF; D: NA; J: TRBJ2-2; V: TRBV30; size: NA
DNA: TGTGCCAGCAGTTACCATCAGACAGGGCAAGAGACCCAGTACTTC; CDR3: CASSYHQTGQETQYF; D: TRBD1; J: TRBJ2-5; V: TRBV6-2/TRBV6-3; size: NA
DNA: TGTGCCAGCAGCGAAGGGACAGTTAGGAGCAATCAGCCCCAGCATTTT; CDR3: CASSEGTVRSNQPQHF; D: TRBD1; J: TRBJ1-5; V: TRBV7-2; size: NA
DNA: TGTGCCAGCAGCCGCGCGGGACAGGGAGGCACTGAAGCTTTCTTT; CDR3: CASSRAGQGGTEAFF; D: TRBD1; J: TRBJ1-1; V: TRBV6-5; size: NA
DNA: TGTGCCAGCAGCCAAGTAAACAGGTTAAACTCTGGGGCCAACGTCCTGACTTTC; CDR3: CASSQVNRLNSGANVLTF; D: NA; J: TRBJ2-6; V: TRBV3-1/TRBV3-2; size: few
DNA: TGCGCCAGCACCGCGACAGGCGGTAGGGAGACCCAGTACTTC; CDR3: CASTATGGRETQYF; D: NA; J: TRBJ2-5; V: TRBV5-1; size: NA
DNA: TGCAGCGTCTTAAATGAGGACAGCACCTTATTGAACACTGAAGCTTTCTTT; CDR3: CSVLNEDSTLLNTEAFF; D: NA; J: TRBJ1-1; V: TRBV29-1; size: NA
DNA: TGTGCCAGCAGCTTCGCAGGAGATACGCAGTATTTT; CDR3: CASSFAGDTQYF; D: NA; J: TRBJ2-3; V: TRBV5-7; size: NA
DNA: TGCAGTGCTAGTCTTAGGAGTAGGGGGCGCGATGGCTACACCTTC; CDR3: CSASLRSRGRDGYTF; D: TRBD1; J: TRBJ1-2; V: TRBV20-1; size: NA
DNA: TGTGCCAGCAGTCCAAGACTCTCTGGGGCCAACGTCCTGACTTTC; CDR3: CASSPRLSGANVLTF; D: NA; J: TRBJ2-6; V: TRBV6-5; size: few
DNA: TGTGCCAGCAGGAGGGATAGACTGTTTTTT; CDR3: CASRRDRLFF; D: NA; J: TRBJ1-4; V: TRBV25-1; size: NA
DNA: TGTGCCAGCAGTAACGGGGATCTCTCTGGAAACACCATATATTTT; CDR3: CASSNGDLSGNTIYF; D: NA; J: TRBJ1-3; V: TRBV6-6; size: NA
DNA: TGTGCCAGCAGCCAAGCCAGGGGGGCCGGGGAGCTGTTTTTT; CDR3: CASSQARGAGELFF; D: NA; J: TRBJ2-2; V: TRBV2; size: NA